This T cell receptor (beta chain) was found in a study of T-cell reconstitution after alpha-beta-depleted transplantation in children. Regarding the study as a whole: Among T cells one year after transplant, newly produced cells accounted for most counts and diversity. Reports say that about two months after transplant, the alpha-beta T cells came out of several hundred graft clones that had expanded.

CDR1 and CDR2 from the germline V gene are MNHNY and SVGAGI (reference sequence). The V gene lost 6 bases and the J gene lost 2 bases, with 10 bases spanning the gap. The CDR3 contains 13 residues. Note on this clonotype: Its target is unknown.

During its preparation, the TCRbeta library received unique molecular identifiers. TCRdb passed the PCR reads through MiXCR, listing each CDR3 protein once. The sample contains under 450,000 distinct CDR3 sequences, 16% of which appear only once. The sample in question was PBMCs, mostly from graft donor cells, obtained 360 days after TCRalphabeta/CD19-depleted stem cell transplant. The receptor comes from a boy younger than two who had a stem cell transplant for Wiskott-Aldrich syndrome, so the T cells may come from the graft donor. V and J are TRBV6-6 and TRBJ2-5; no firm D call. Written as DNA, the CDR3 is TGTGCCAGCAGCTCGTCTGAGCAAGAGACCCAGTACTTC. This sequence encodes CASSSSEQETQYF.